This T cell receptor (beta chain) is from a study of shared clonotypes between healthy human individuals. The study's findings and limits: Larger estimated richness was generally seen in naive subsets than in memory subsets. Sequencing of the sorted subsets was shown by rarefaction to be incomplete despite large depth.

This clone was detected once. Its antigen is unidentified. Terminally differentiated effector memory CD45RA+ cells were excluded by CCR7 positive selection of CD45RO-negative cells. The study drew its donors from healthy HIV-negative adults without recent acute infections or vaccinations. TCRdb's copy holds only in-frame clones and misses some; the assay was immunoSEQ multiplex PCR. The table has about 580,000 clones, about 98% seen once. With V trimmed by 2 bases and J by 0 bases, 7 bases remained unmatched. The CDR3 loop spans 18 amino acids. From germline, CDR1 is MNHNS and CDR2 SASEGT. The V and J genes are TRBV6-1 and TRBJ2-4; 10 bases match TRBD1. Material for sequencing was naive CD8+ T cells sorted from blood. The sequence came from a man aged 25 to 40 in good health. The CDR3 bases are TGTGCCAGCAGTGAACTAATCGGGACAGGGGTAGCCAAAAACATTCAGTACTTC. Translating gives CASSELIGTGVAKNIQYF.